A single sample is the source of the 10 T cell receptor beta chains below, sequenced in a study of radiotherapy plus CTLA-4 blockade in lung cancer. Sequenced by immunoSEQ multiplex PCR; TCRdb stores in-frame clones only, minus some. Of roughly 90,000 clones listed, 72% are singletons. The starting material was peripheral blood, obtained from a patient treated with radiotherapy plus ipilimumab. These receptors all come from a human donor with non-small cell lung cancer that progressed on radiotherapy plus ipilimumab.

V gene TRBV7-8 combines with J gene TRBJ2-5; D might be TRBD1 (5 bases). V lost 4 bases and J lost 5, with 23 bases in between. The CDR3 runs 17 residues. Germline V gene sequence: CDR1 SGHVS, CDR2 FQNEAQ. The CDR3 loop is CASSWSGRTLPRETQYF. The CDR3 DNA reads as TGTGCCAGCAGCTGGTCCGGCAGGACATTGCCTCGGGAGACCCAGTACTTC.

J is TRBJ1-4 and V is TRBV15, with TRBD1 matching over 11 bases. The V and J ends lost 0 bases and 8 bases, in that order; junction bases with no gene match: 11. The length of the CDR3 is 18 residues. Germline V gene sequence: CDR1 LNHNV, CDR2 YYDKDF (reference sequence). DNA for the CDR3: TGTGCCACCAGCAGAGATTTACCGGGACAGGGGGGTCCGGAAAAACTGTTTTTT. Amino acids: CATSRDLPGQGGPEKLFF.

V gene TRBV9 combines with J gene TRBJ2-3; no clear D gene. The CDR3 consists of 16 residues. Trimming shortened V by 4 bases and J by 2 bases, and 17 bases separated the two germline ends. Per germline, CDR1 SGDLS and CDR2 YYNGEE. The CDR3 DNA is TGTGCCAGCAGCCCCTTGTCGACGAGTTACACAGATACGCAGTATTTT. This sequence encodes CASSPLSTSYTDTQYF.

This clone was recorded only once. This sequence joins TRBV28 and TRBJ2-7, with 13 bases matching TRBD2. The V and J ends lost 5 bases and 2 bases, in that order; junction bases with no gene match: 0. This CDR3 has 14 residues. The V gene's germline CDR1 is MDHEN and CDR2 SYDVKM. The CDR3 here is CASSTSGRAYEQYF. In nucleotides, the CDR3 is TGTGCCAGCAGTACTAGCGGGAGGGCCTACGAGCAGTACTTC.

V is TRBV4-2 and J is TRBJ2-2; 10 nucleotides match TRBD2. CDR1 LGHNA and CDR2 YNFKEQ come from the germline V gene. The CDR3 contains 17 residues. Trimming cost V 0 bases and J 7 bases; bases outside gene matches: 8. The CDR3 reads CASSQDWKLAGHGELFF. CDR3 sequence (DNA): TGTGCCAGCAGCCAAGACTGGAAACTAGCGGGACACGGGGAGCTGTTTTTT.

The J gene is TRBJ1-1, the V gene TRBV7-8; D is uncertain. V shed 5 bases and J shed 5 bases, with 18 bases lying between them. The CDR3 has 15 residues. The germline gives CDR1 SGHVS, CDR2 FQNEAQ. CDR3 loop: CASSRKGGFGTEAFF. The CDR3 DNA follows: TGTGCCAGCAGCAGAAAGGGAGGGTTCGGAACTGAAGCTTTCTTT.

The chain uses TRBV19 and TRBJ1-2; unclear D gene. Germline V gene lookup returns CDR1 LNHDA and CDR2 SQIVND (reference sequence). This CDR3 has 13 amino acids. V lost 3 bases and J 8 bases, leaving 13 bases between the germline ends. The CDR3 region is CASSIYPATGYTF. As DNA, the CDR3 is TGTGCCAGTAGTATTTACCCCGCGACCGGCTACACCTTC.

The J gene is TRBJ2-5, the V gene TRBV7-2; 11 bases fit TRBD1. The J call could be wrong; TRBJ2-7 is a better fit for the DNA end. Germline CDR1 reads SGHTA; CDR2 reads FQGNSA. The CDR3 covers 15 residues. The CDR3, as DNA: TGTGCCAGCAGCTACGGACAGGGGGCCCCCTACGAGCAGTACTTC. It codes for CASSYGQGAPYEQYF.

This clone was detected only a few times. The chain uses TRBV10-3 and TRBJ2-1; 10 positions match TRBD2. The CDR3 extends over 15 amino acids. V was clipped by 2 bases and J by 3 bases; unmatched bases: 1. In germline, CDR1 is ENHRY, CDR2 SYGVKD. CDR3 loop: CAISELAGDYNEQFF. The CDR3 region has the DNA TGTGCCATCAGTGAGCTAGCGGGGGACTACAATGAGCAGTTCTTC.

The chain is built from TRBV19 and TRBJ2-2; unclear D gene. Deletions cut 8 bases from V and 1 base from J, with 8 bases between. The CDR3 covers 13 residues. Germline assignment: CDR1 LNHDA and CDR2 SQIVND (reference sequence). DNA of the CDR3: TGTGCCAGTGCGCAGAGGAACACCGGGGAGCTGTTTTTT. It is translated as CASAQRNTGELFF.